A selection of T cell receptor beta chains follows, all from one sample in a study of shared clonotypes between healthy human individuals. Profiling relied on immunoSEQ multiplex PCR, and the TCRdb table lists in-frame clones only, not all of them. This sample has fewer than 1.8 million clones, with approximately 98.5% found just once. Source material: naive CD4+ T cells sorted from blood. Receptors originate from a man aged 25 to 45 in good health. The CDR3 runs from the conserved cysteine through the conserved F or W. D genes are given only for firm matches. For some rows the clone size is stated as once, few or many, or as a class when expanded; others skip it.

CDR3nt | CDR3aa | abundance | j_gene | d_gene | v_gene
TGTGCCACCGACCAGGTTGCGGCGAACACTGAAGCTTTCTTT | CATDQVAANTEAFF | - | TRBJ1-1 | - | TRBV28
TGTGCCAGCTCACCGCAACAGGGTCTTTACGAGCAGTACTTC | CASSPQQGLYEQYF | once | TRBJ2-7 | - | TRBV18
TGTGCCAGCAGTACCCGGACAGGGATTTACGAGCAGTACTTC | CASSTRTGIYEQYF | - | TRBJ2-7 | TRBD1 | TRBV6-5
TGTGCCAGCAGTGGGTTCAATGAGCAGTTCTTC | CASSGFNEQFF | - | TRBJ2-1 | - | TRBV2
TGTGCCAGCAGTTTGGGCAGGGACTATGAGCAGTTCTTC | CASSLGRDYEQFF | - | TRBJ2-1 | - | TRBV28
TGTGCCAGCAGCTTAGCGGAAGAGGTTAGCAGGGCGAACACTGAAGCTTTCTTT | CASSLAEEVSRANTEAFF | - | TRBJ1-1 | - | TRBV7-2
TGTGCCAGCAGCTTAGCAGGATGGCGTGGGTCGACTGAAAAACTGTTTTTT | CASSLAGWRGSTEKLFF | - | TRBJ1-4 | - | TRBV7-6
TGTGCCAGCAGTCGACAAGGCTACGAGCAGTACTTC | CASSRQGYEQYF | - | TRBJ2-7 | - | TRBV6-6
TGTGCCTGGAGCCCACCATGGGGCTCCTACGAGCAGTACTTC | CAWSPPWGSYEQYF | - | TRBJ2-7 | - | TRBV30
TGTGCCTGGAGGGGGACAGGGGATCCGAACACTGAAGCTTTCTTT | CAWRGTGDPNTEAFF | - | TRBJ1-1 | TRBD1 | TRBV30
TGTGCCAGCAGGAGGGGAATAGATCAGCCCCAGCATTTT | CASRRGIDQPQHF | - | TRBJ1-5 | - | TRBV28
TGTGCCGCCAGGGGGATGAGACAGCAGACTGAAGCTTTCTTT | CAARGMRQQTEAFF | - | TRBJ1-1 | TRBD1 | TRBV10-3
TGTGCCAGCAGCCGGGACAATCAGCCCCAGCATTTT | CASSRDNQPQHF | - | TRBJ1-5 | - | TRBV28
TGTGCCAGCAGCTTACATTCCTACGAGCAGTACTTC | CASSLHSYEQYF | - | TRBJ2-7 | - | TRBV11-3